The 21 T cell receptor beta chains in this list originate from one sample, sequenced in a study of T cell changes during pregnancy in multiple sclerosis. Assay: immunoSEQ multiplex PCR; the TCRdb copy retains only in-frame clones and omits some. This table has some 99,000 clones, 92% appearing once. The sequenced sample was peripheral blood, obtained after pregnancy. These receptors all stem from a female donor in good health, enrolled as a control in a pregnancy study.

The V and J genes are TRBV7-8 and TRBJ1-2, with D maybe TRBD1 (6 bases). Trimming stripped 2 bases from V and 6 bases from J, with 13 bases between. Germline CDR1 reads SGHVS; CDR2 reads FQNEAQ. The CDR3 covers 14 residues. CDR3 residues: CASSLIPRGNGYTF. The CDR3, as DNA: TGTGCCAGCAGCTTAATTCCCAGGGGAAATGGCTACACCTTC.

CDR3 sequence reads: CASSTSTRRSTEAFF. The DNA for the CDR3 is TGTGCCAGCAGTACGAGTACCCGCCGGAGCACTGAAGCTTTCTTT. V usage is TRBV27 and J usage is TRBJ1-1; no clear D. The CDR3 extends over 15 amino acids. Germline lookup yields CDR1 MNHEY and CDR2 SMNVEV (reference sequence). V was clipped by 5 bases and J by 4 bases, with 17 bases between them.

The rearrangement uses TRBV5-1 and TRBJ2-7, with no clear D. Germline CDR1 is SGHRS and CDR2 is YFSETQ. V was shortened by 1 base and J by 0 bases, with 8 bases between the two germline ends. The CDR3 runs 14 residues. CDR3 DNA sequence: TGCGCCAGCAGCTTGACCAGAAGCTCCTACGAGCAGTACTTC. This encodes CASSLTRSSYEQYF.

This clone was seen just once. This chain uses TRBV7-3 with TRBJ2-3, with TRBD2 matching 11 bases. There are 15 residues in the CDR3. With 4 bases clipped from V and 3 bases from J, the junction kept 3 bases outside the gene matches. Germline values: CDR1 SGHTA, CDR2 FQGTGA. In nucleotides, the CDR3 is TGTGCCAGCAGCTCTGGGACTAGCGGAACAGATACGCAGTATTTT. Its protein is CASSSGTSGTDTQYF.

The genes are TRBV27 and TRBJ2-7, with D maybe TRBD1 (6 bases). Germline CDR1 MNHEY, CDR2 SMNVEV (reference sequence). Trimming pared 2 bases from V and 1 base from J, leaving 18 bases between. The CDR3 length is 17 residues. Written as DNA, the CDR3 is TGTGCCAGCAGTTTAAGGGTTGGGGGCACCTTATCCTACGAGCAGTACTTC. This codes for CASSLRVGGTLSYEQYF.

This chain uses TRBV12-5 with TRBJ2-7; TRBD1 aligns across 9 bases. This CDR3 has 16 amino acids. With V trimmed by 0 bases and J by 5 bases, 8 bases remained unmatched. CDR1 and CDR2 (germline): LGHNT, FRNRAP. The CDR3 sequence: CASGLVLGGQGNEQYF. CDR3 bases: TGTGCTAGTGGTTTGGTACTTGGGGGACAGGGAAACGAGCAGTACTTC.

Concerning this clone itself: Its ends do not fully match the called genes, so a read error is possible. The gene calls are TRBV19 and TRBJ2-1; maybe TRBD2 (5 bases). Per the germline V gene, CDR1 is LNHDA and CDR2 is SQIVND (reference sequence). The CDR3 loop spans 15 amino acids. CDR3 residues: CASSTLPIRGNEQFF. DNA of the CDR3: TGTGCCAGTAGTACCCTCCCCATAAGAGGGAATGAGCAATTCTTC. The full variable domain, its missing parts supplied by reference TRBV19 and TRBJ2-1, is DGGITQSPKYLFRKEGQNVTLSCEQNLNHDAMYWYRQDPGQGLRLIYYSQIVNDFQKGDIAEGYSVSREKKESFPLTVTSAQKNPTAFYLCASSTLPIRGNEQFFGPGTRLTVL.

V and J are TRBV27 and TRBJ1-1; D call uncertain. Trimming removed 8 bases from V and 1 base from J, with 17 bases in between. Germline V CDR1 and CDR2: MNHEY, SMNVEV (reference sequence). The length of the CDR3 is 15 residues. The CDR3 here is CASGRSNGRNTEAFF. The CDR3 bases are TGTGCCAGCGGACGTTCTAACGGGAGGAACACTGAAGCTTTCTTT.

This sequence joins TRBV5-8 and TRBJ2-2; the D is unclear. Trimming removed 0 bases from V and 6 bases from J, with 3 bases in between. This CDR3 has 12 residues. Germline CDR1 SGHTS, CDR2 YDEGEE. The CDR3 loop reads CASSLAAGELFF. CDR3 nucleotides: TGTGCCAGCAGCTTGGCGGCCGGGGAGCTGTTTTTT.

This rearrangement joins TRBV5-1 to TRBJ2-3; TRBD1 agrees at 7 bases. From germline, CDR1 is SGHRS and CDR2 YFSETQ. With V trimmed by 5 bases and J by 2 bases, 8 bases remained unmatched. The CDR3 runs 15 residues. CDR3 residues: CASRSGQRNTDTQYF. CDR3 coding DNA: TGCGCCAGCAGATCGGGACAGAGAAACACAGATACGCAGTATTTT.

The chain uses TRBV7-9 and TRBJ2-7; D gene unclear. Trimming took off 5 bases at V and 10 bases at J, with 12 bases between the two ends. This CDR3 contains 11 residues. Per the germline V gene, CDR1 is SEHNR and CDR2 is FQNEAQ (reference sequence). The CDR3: CASSHPGNQYF. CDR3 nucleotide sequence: TGTGCCAGCAGCCACCCAGGAAATCAGTACTTC. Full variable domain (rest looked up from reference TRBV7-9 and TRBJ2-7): DTGVSQNPRHKITKRGQNVTFRCDPISEHNRLYWYRQTLGQGPEFLTYFQNEAQLEKSRLLSDRFSAERPKGSFSTLEIQRTEQGDSAMYLCASSHPGNQYFGPGTRLTVT.

As DNA, the CDR3 is TGTGCCAGCAGCTTAGAAGGCGGGGCCTCCTACGAGCAGTACTTC. Translating gives CASSLEGGASYEQYF. The chain has TRBV7-9 and TRBJ2-7; TRBD2 might be the D (6 bases). The CDR3 is 15 amino acids. The germline gives CDR1 SEHNR, CDR2 FQNEAQ (reference sequence). V was pared by 1 base and J by 0 bases, with 10 bases between. Combining the CDR3 with reference TRBV7-9 and TRBJ2-7 gives the whole variable domain DTGVSQNPRHKITKRGQNVTFRCDPISEHNRLYWYRQTLGQGPEFLTYFQNEAQLEKSRLLSDRFSAERPKGSFSTLEIQRTEQGDSAMYLCASSLEGGASYEQYFGPGTRLTVT.

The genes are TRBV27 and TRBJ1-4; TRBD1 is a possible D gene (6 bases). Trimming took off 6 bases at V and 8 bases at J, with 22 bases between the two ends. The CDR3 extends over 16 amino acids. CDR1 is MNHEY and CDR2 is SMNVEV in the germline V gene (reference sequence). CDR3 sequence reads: CASRPAGAILNEKLFF. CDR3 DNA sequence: TGTGCCAGCAGACCAGCGGGGGCGATTCTTAACGAAAAACTGTTTTTT.

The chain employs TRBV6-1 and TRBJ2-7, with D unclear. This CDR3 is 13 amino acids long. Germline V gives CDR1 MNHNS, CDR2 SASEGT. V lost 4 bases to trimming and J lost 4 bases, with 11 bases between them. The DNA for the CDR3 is TGTGCCAGCAGTGCCCTCGGTAGATACGAGCAGTACTTC. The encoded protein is CASSALGRYEQYF.

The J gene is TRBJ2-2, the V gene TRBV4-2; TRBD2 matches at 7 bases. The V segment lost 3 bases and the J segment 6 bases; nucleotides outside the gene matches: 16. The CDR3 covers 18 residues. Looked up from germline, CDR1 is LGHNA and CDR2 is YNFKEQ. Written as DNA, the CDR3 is TGTGCCAGCAGCCAGAAGGGCGGGAGTATTGAGTTTCCCGGGGAGCTGTTTTTT. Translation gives CASSQKGGSIEFPGELFF.

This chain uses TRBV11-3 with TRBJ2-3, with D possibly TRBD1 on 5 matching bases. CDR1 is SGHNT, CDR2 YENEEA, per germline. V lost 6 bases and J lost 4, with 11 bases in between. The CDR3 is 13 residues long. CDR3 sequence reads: CASSLGVADTQYF. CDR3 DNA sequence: TGTGCCAGCAGTCTAGGGGTGGCAGATACGCAGTATTTT.

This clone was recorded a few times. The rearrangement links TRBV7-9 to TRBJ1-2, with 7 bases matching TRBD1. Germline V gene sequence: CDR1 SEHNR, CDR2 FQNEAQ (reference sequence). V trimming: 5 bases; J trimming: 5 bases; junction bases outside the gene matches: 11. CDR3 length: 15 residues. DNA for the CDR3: TGTGCCAGCAGCCACGACAGGGCCCTACTTTATGGCTACACCTTC. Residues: CASSHDRALLYGYTF. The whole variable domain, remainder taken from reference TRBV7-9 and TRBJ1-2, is DTGVSQNPRHKITKRGQNVTFRCDPISEHNRLYWYRQTLGQGPEFLTYFQNEAQLEKSRLLSDRFSAERPKGSFSTLEIQRTEQGDSAMYLCASSHDRALLYGYTFGSGTRLTVV.

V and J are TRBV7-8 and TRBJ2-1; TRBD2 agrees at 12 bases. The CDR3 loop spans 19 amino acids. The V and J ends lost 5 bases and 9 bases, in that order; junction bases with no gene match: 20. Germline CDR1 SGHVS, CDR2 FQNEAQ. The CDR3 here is CASSIWTSGEKGAGGEQFF. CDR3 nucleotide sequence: TGTGCCAGCAGCATTTGGACTAGCGGGGAAAAGGGGGCTGGTGGTGAGCAGTTCTTC. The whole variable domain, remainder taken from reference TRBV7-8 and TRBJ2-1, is GAGVSQSPRYKVAKRGQDVALRCDPISGHVSLFWYQQALGQGPEFLTYFQNEAQLDKSGLPSDRFFAERPEGSVSTLKIQRTQQEDSAVYLCASSIWTSGEKGAGGEQFFGPGTRLTVL.

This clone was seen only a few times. DNA of the CDR3: TGTGCCAGCAGTGAGCCGCGGTCTCCAAACATTCAGTACTTC. Translation gives CASSEPRSPNIQYF. The rearrangement links TRBV25-1 to TRBJ2-4, with unresolved D. This CDR3 contains 14 residues. The germline gives CDR1 MGHDK, CDR2 SYGVNS. V lost 3 bases and J lost 6, with 12 bases in between.

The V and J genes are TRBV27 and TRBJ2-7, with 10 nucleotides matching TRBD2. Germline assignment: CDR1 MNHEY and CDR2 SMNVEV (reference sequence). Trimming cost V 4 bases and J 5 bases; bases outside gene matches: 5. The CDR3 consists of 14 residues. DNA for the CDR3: TGTGCCAGCAGTTGGAGCGGGAGGGCCCACGAGCAGTACTTC. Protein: CASSWSGRAHEQYF.

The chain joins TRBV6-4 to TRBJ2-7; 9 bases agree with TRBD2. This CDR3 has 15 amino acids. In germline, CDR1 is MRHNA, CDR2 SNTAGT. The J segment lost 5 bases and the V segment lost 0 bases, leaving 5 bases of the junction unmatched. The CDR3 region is CASSDSASGNNEQYF. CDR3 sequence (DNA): TGTGCCAGCAGTGACTCGGCTAGCGGGAACAACGAGCAGTACTTC.